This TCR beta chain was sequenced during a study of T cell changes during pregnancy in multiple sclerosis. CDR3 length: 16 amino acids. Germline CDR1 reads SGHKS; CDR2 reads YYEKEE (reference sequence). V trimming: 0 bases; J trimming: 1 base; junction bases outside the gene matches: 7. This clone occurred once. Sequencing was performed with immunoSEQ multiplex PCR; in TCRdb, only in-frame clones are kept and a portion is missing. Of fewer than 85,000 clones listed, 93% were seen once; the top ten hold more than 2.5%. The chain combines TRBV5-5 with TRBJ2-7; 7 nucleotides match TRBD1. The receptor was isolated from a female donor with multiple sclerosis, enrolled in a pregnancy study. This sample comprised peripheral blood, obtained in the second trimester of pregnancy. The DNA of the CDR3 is TGTGCCAGCAGCTTGGACCTGCCAGGGGGTTCCTACGAGCAGTACTTC. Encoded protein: CASSLDLPGGSYEQYF.